One T cell receptor beta chain is described in this entry. The data stem from a study of T cell responses to AZD1222 COVID-19 vaccine. TCRdb's copy holds only in-frame clones and misses some; the assay was immunoSEQ multiplex PCR. The repertoire holds roughly 28,000 clones, with roughly 93% as singletons. The CDR3 has 15 amino acids. V lost 5 bases, J lost 3 bases, and 17 bases lay in between. Germline assignment: CDR1 MGHRA and CDR2 YSYEKL. This TCR was recovered from an adult in good health. V is TRBV4-1 and J is TRBJ2-7; possibly TRBD1 or TRBD2 for D (5 bases each). Sequenced here: peripheral blood, sampled on day 0 of AZD1222 vaccination. CDR3 in amino acids: CASSASQGAGYEQYF. The CDR3 DNA reads TGCGCCAGCAGCGCCTCCCAGGGAGCTGGCTACGAGCAGTACTTC.